The 8 T cell receptor beta chains presented below share a single source sample, sequenced in a study of T-cell memory formation after mild COVID-19. A single record per CDR3 protein comes from TCRdb applying MiXCR to the 5' RACE reads. The sample yields a few hundred thousand distinct CDR3 sequences, more than 15% seen once. Sequencing input: PBMCs or a T cell subset sorted from them (not recorded which). The receptor source for this set is a man between 18 and 29 years old who had mild COVID-19 (a few samples of this study predate the infection). Cell type and time point are not known.

The rearrangement uses TRBV4-2 and TRBJ2-2; D unresolved. This CDR3 has 15 amino acids. The V end lost 1 base, the J end lost 7 bases, and 13 bases lay between the germline ends. Germline-derived CDR1 and CDR2 are LGHNA and YNFKEQ. The DNA for the CDR3 is TGTGCCAGCAGCCAAGTCATCCGGGTGGGCGGGGAGCTGTTTTTT. Translated: CASSQVIRVGGELFF.

The rearrangement uses TRBV18 and TRBJ1-6; 10 nucleotides align to TRBD1. CDR1 and CDR2 from the germline V gene are KGHSH and LQKENI. Trimming took 3 bases from V and 6 from J; bases not matched to a gene: 5. The length of the CDR3 is 16 residues. CDR3 protein: CASSPGQGGLNSPLHF. The CDR3 DNA is TGTGCCAGCTCACCCGGACAGGGGGGCCTTAATTCACCCCTCCACTTT. Full variable domain (rest looked up from reference TRBV18 and TRBJ1-6): NAGVMQNPRHLVRRRGQEARLRCSPMKGHSHVYWYRQLPEEGLKFMVYLQKENIIDESGMPKERFSAEFPKEGPSILRIQQVVRGDSAAYFCASSPGQGGLNSPLHFGNGTRLTVT.

The chain couples TRBV5-1 to TRBJ1-4; perhaps TRBD1 as D (5 bases). Germline V gene sequence: CDR1 SGHRS, CDR2 YFSETQ. The V and J ends lost 0 bases and 7 bases respectively, with 10 bases between them. The length of the CDR3 is 14 residues. The CDR3 bases are TGCGCCAGCAGCTTGGACGGGACTCCTGAAAAACTGTTTTTT. Its translation: CASSLDGTPEKLFF.

This chain uses TRBV6-1 with TRBJ1-1, with 7 bases that match TRBD1. V was clipped by 0 bases and J by 10 bases; unmatched bases: 8. Germline V gene sequence: CDR1 MNHNS, CDR2 SASEGT. This CDR3 has 14 residues. CDR3 DNA: TGTGCCAGCAGTGAAGCCTCTTTAGGGGGCACAGCTTTCTTT. It translates to CASSEASLGGTAFF.

This clonotype was counted a few times. The rearrangement links TRBV6-5 to TRBJ1-6; the match to TRBD1 covers 9 bases. Germline CDR1 is MNHEY and CDR2 is SVGAGI. The CDR3 contains 14 residues. V shed 2 bases and J 7 bases; nucleotides not matched to a gene: 0. DNA of the CDR3: TGTGCCAGCAGTTACGGGACAGGGAATTCACCCCTCCACTTT. Residues: CASSYGTGNSPLHF.

In this sample, this clonotype turned up a few times. This chain's CDR3 is CASSPRSGTTNEKLFF. CDR3 bases: TGTGCCAGCAGCCCCCGCTCGGGAACAACTAATGAAAAACTGTTTTTT. The chain employs TRBV7-8 and TRBJ1-4; D gene uncertain. This CDR3 has 16 amino acids. Trimming cost V 5 bases and J 0 bases, with 13 bases left between them. From germline, CDR1 is SGHVS and CDR2 FQNEAQ.

The chain joins TRBV6-2 or TRBV6-3 to TRBJ1-3; D remains ambiguous. Trimming removed 2 bases from V and 0 bases from J, with 5 bases in between. Germline loops: CDR1 MNHEY, CDR2 SVGEGT. The CDR3 spans 14 residues. The CDR3 protein is CASSYGDSGNTIYF. The CDR3, as DNA: TGTGCCAGCAGTTACGGGGACTCTGGAAACACCATATATTTT.

The V and J genes are TRBV11-2 and TRBJ2-7; the match to TRBD1 covers 7 bases. The CDR3 runs to 15 residues. With 6 bases clipped from V and 3 bases from J, the junction kept 11 bases outside the gene matches. Germline V CDR1 and CDR2: SGHAT, FQNNGV. The DNA for the CDR3 is TGTGCCAGCAGTTCCTCCCGGGACAGATACTACGAGCAGTACTTC. As protein: CASSSSRDRYYEQYF.